This T cell receptor beta chain was retrieved from a study of immune evolution from preneoplasia to lung adenocarcinoma (dated by TCRdb to 2020 to 2023). General notes on the study: The study used immune gene expression, TCR sequencing and multiplex immunofluorescence to profile the immune contexture of lung adenocarcinoma precursors and invasive adenocarcinoma. Resected precursor lesions (AAH, AIS, MIA) and invasive adenocarcinomas were each compared against paired morphologically normal lung tissue. The sample size was set by how many specimens were available, not by a prior power calculation. Whole exome sequencing and methylation data from the same cohort of nodules were integrated with the immune data. In total, the cohort included some 50 patients with pulmonary nodules, all of whom underwent surgical resection. A total of some 53 patients contributed TCR sequencing data. The study reported that 90 to 120 samples were used for TCR sequencing. POLYSOLVER was used to infer Class I HLA alleles from exome data, while LOHHLA was used to detect allele-specific HLA loss.

A remark on this clone: The specificity of this receptor is unknown. No base quality values were provided; no much bigger clone lies one nucleotide off.

Study-level results and caveats: Normal lung showed the highest clonality, whereas later-stage lesions appeared to have higher T cell density and diversity but lower clonality. Because every patient came from Japan and China, how well the results apply to Western populations was uncertain. Findings were based on association rather than direct causation; larger cohorts with long-term follow-up and longitudinal biopsies were deemed needed. Normal lung had the highest top T cell clone frequencies, and these frequencies appeared to fall progressively from AAH through AIS, MIA and invasive adenocarcinoma.

The immunoSEQ hsTCRbeta Kit was used to sequence TCR beta CDR3 regions from DNA. In the paper's pipeline: TCR sequencing data were analysed with the ImmunoSEQ Analyzer. T cell clonality was defined as 1 minus Pielou's evenness, as computed on productive rearrangements. The inverse Simpson index, applied to productive templates, was used to measure T cell diversity. T cell density was defined as TCR beta template counts normalized to usable DNA, with usable DNA estimated by amplification and sequencing of housekeeping genes. TCR metrics were compared across histologic stages using two-sided Kruskal-Wallis tests. TCRdb obtained this table from immuneACCESS and retained in-frame rearrangements with V and J assigned. These tables miss some clones; where compared with another copy, unresolved V genes account for less than half of the shortfall, and the remainder is unexplained. Clone size and the V and J calls come from that table; the DNA yielded D and trimming. The sample contains 2,500 to 3,000 clones, 86% of them found a single time. 7% to 10% of the sample is taken by the ten largest.

From a lookup of the germline V gene, CDR1 and CDR2 are SGHTA and FQGTGA. The CDR3 starts with the cysteine, ends with the phenylalanine, and has 14 residues. The DNA shown is the 42-base CDR3, in frame from base 1. The junction carries 13 bases between V and J, which are trimmed by 5 bases and 3 bases respectively. Between 2014 and 2017, the patients underwent resection in either Japan or China. The histologic diagnosis of each case was independently confirmed on H&E slides by two lung cancer pathologists. DNA was isolated from FFPE tissue using the AllPrep DNA/RNA FFPE Kit. The sequencing input was FFPE adjacent normal lung tissue. This sequence was found in a person in their sixties or seventies with lung adenocarcinoma. The rearrangement combines TRBV7-3 with TRBJ2-5; the D gene lacks a confident call. CDR3 region: CASSPRHGEETQYF. The bases read TGTGCCAGCAGCCCCCGACACGGAGAAGAGACCCAGTACTTC.